This passage covers 2 T cell receptor beta chains from one sample sequenced in a study of CD8+CD57+ T cells in acquired aplastic anemia. The study profiled TCR beta VDJ and CDR3 using genomic DNA as template. TCRdb reanalysed the reads using MiXCR and keeps one entry per CDR3 protein. The sample yields more than 40,000 distinct CDR3 sequences, about two thirds seen once. The sequenced sample consisted of sorted CD4+, CD8+, or CD8+CD57+ T cells (not recorded which) from PBMCs. The receptors derive from a human donor in good health, serving as a control.

This clonotype was found a few times. In nucleotides, the CDR3 is TGTGCCATCAGTGAGTCGGTGGCAGGGCCTTATGGCTACACCTTC. It is translated as CAISESVAGPYGYTF. This rearrangement joins TRBV10-3 to TRBJ1-2; TRBD1 is a possible D gene (5 bases). Trimming stripped 0 bases from V and 5 bases from J, with 13 bases between. CDR1 and CDR2 from the germline V gene are ENHRY and SYGVKD. The CDR3 totals 15 residues.

The chain couples TRBV11-1 to TRBJ1-5, with TRBD1 identical over 7 bases. Germline CDR1 is SGHAT and CDR2 is FQDESV (reference sequence). The CDR3 is 18 amino acids. V lost 5 bases, J lost 0 bases, and 13 bases stayed unmatched. CDR3 in amino acids: CASSVSGMTGFSNQPQHF. The CDR3 DNA sequence: TGTGCCAGCAGCGTCTCGGGAATGACAGGGTTTAGCAATCAGCCCCAGCATTTT.